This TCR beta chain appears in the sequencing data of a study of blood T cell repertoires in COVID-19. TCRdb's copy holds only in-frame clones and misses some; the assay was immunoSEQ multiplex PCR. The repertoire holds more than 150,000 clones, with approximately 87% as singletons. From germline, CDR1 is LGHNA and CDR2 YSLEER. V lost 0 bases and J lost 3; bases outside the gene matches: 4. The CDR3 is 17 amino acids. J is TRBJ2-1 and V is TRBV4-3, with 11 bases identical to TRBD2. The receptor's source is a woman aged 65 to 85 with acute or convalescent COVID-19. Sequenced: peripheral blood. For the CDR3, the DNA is TGCGCCAGCAGCCAAGACCTGGGACTAGCGGTCTACAATGAGCAGTTCTTC. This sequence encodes CASSQDLGLAVYNEQFF.